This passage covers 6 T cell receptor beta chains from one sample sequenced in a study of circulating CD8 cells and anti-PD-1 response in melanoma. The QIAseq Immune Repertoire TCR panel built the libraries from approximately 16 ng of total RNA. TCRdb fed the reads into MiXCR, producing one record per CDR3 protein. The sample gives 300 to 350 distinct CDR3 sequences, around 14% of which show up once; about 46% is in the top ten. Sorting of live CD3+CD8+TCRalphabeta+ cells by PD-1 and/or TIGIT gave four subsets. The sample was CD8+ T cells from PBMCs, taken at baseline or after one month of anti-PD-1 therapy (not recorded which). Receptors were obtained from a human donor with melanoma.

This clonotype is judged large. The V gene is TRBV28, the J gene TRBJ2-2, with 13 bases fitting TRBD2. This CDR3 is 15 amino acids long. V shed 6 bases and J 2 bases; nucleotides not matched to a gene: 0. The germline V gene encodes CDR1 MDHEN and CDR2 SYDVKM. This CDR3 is CASRGLAGNTGELFF. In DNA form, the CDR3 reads TGTGCCAGCAGGGGACTAGCGGGAAACACCGGGGAGCTGTTTTTT.

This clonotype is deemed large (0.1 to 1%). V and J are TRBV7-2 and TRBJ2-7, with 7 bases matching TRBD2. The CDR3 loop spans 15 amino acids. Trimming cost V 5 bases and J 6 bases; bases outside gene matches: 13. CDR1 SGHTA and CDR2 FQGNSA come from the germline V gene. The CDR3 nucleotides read TGTGCCAGCAGCCAGGACTACGGACTAGGAGGCGAGCAGTACTTC. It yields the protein CASSQDYGLGGEQYF.

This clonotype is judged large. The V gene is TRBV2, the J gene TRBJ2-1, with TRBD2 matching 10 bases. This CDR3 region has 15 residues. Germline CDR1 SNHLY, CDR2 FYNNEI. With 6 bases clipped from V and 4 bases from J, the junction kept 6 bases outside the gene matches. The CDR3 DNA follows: TGTGCCAGCAGCACCGGGACTAGCGTTTACAATGAGCAGTTCTTC. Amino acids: CASSTGTSVYNEQFF.

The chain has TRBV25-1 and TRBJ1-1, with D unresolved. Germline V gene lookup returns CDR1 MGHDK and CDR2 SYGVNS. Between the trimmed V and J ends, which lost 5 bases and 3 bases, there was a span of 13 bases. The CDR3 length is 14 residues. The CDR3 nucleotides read TGTGCCAGCAGTACCCTAGGACGGGACACTGAAGCTTTCTTT. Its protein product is CASSTLGRDTEAFF.

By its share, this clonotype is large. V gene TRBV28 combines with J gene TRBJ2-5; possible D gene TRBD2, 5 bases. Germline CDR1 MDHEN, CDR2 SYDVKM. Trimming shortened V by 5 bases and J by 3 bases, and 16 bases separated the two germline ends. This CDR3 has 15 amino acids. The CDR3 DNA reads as TGTGCCAGCAGTGGAGGACGGGTCAACAAAGAGACCCAGTACTTC. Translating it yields CASSGGRVNKETQYF.

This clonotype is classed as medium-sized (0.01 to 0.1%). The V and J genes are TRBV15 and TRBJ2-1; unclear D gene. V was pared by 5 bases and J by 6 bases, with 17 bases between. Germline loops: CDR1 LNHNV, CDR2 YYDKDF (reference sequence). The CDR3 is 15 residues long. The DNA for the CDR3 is TGTGCCACCAGCCCGAGTTCGGTATTACGCAATGAGCAGTTCTTC. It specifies CATSPSSVLRNEQFF.